Below, one T cell receptor (beta chain) is given with its context. Its antigen is unknown. The input lacks base qualities; no much larger clone sits a single base away. CDR1 WNHNN and CDR2 SYGVQD were looked up in the germline V gene (reference sequence). The CDR3 has 14 amino acids, counting the end cysteine and phenylalanine. Just the 42-base CDR3 DNA is kept, in frame starting at base 1. Trimming takes 2 bases from V and 1 base from J, and the germline ends sit 5 bases apart. This specimen's time point label, per the study, means: after neoadjuvant nivolumab, at surgical resection. Patients had been newly diagnosed with stage II-IVA oral cavity squamous cell carcinoma, and no prior systemic or radiation treatment had been given to the patients. The cohort was composed of patients with HPV-negative, locally advanced oral cavity squamous cell carcinoma. Peripheral blood mononuclear cells were analyzed directly and were not maintained or expanded in culture. Samples came from a longitudinal correlative study of a single-arm phase II trial of neoadjuvant nivolumab in oral cavity squamous cell carcinoma. Subject-matched pre- and post-treatment PBMCs and tumors from three responders and three non-responders underwent genomic DNA-based TCRbeta sequencing. Peripheral blood mononuclear cells were collected before nivolumab treatment and were collected again after treatment, at the time of surgery. The Maxwell RSC DNA from Cells kit was used to isolate genomic DNA from PBMCs.

This entry is derived from a study of neoadjuvant anti-PD-1 for oral cavity cancer (dated by TCRdb to the early 2020s). In terms of the full investigation: Patients mostly received three to four biweekly doses of nivolumab at 3 mg/kg before curative-intent surgical resection. Patients with complete response, partial response or stable disease by RECIST 1.1 were defined as responders, whereas patients with progression were defined as non-responders. Patients who did not progress were given a fourth nivolumab dose at about day 43 and had definitive surgical resection on days 50-56. The parent correlative cohort had approximately twelve patients and a response rate of 33%.

For deep sequencing of PBMC libraries, mostly around 480 ng of input genomic DNA was used, and six replicates were run per sample. TCRbeta libraries were prepared with the immunoSEQ hsTCRbeta kit according to the manufacturer's instructions. The completed libraries were mixed into a single pool at 3 nM, then sequenced with an Illumina NovaSeq 6000 S4 flow cell. The source study handled its data this way. The immunoSEQ Analyzer was used for raw data preprocessing and quality control. The analysis was restricted to productive rearrangements, with each unique CDR3 amino acid sequence defining a clonotype. Using the R package tcR, the researchers computed the Gini-Simpson index as their estimate of repertoire clonality. Student's t test was used to compare Gini indices, while Pearson correlation assessed associations with tumor size change. TCRdb holds this immuneACCESS table with in-frame rearrangements only. Some clones are missing; in checked studies, unresolved V genes explain under half, and the rest has no known cause. That table gives V, J and clone size, and the DNA gave D and trimming. This sample holds roughly 14,000 clones; 73% were observed only once. Roughly 2.8% of the sample goes to the ten largest clones.

The paper as a whole reports these results and caveats: A higher pretreatment blood Treg/Th17 ratio correlated with both higher pretreatment blood TCRbeta clonality and lower post-treatment tumor TCRbeta clonality. After neoadjuvant nivolumab, T cell clonality (Gini index) in PBMCs was significantly higher in non-responders than in responders. The TCR analyses had only three patients in each response group, and the authors called for validation in larger cohorts.

The receptor was isolated from a person aged 35 to 85 with oral cavity squamous cell carcinoma. Source: PBMCs, taken after nivolumab (anti-PD-1) treatment. The chain was built from TRBV10-1 and TRBJ2-2; the D gene is perhaps TRBD2, on 5 matching bases. The nucleotide sequence reads TGCGCCAGCAGTGAGGCGGGGAACACCGGGGAGCTGTTTTTT. It encodes CASSEAGNTGELFF.